One T cell receptor beta chain is described in this entry. These data belong to a study of blood T cell repertoires in COVID-19. Turning to the study itself: The United States, Italy and Spain were the sources of the acute and convalescent COVID-19 samples.

How the authors handled the data: Cell counts per sample came from amplifying reference gene primers. Repertoires were generated with immunoSEQ multiplex PCR, while TCRdb's copy carries only in-frame clones and drops some. That table supplies the V and J calls and clone size; D and trimming were determined from the DNA. This table holds 140,000 to 150,000 clones, over 75% found once. The sequenced sample was peripheral blood. The sequence was obtained from a woman aged 45-59 years with acute or convalescent COVID-19.

In DNA form, the CDR3 reads TGTGCCAGCAGTTACCTTGGGGCAGGGAACACTGAAGCTTTCTTT. The encoded protein is CASSYLGAGNTEAFF. This chain connects TRBV6-5 to TRBJ1-1; D possibly corresponds to TRBD1 (5 bases). Per germline, CDR1 MNHEY and CDR2 SVGAGI. The ends were cut back, 2 bases at V and 1 base at J, with 11 bases in the middle. This CDR3 contains 15 residues.